The 8 T cell receptor beta chains in this list originate from one sample, sequenced in a study of early T cells in non-severe SARS-CoV-2 infection. TCRdb passed the 5' RACE reads through MiXCR, listing each CDR3 protein once. The repertoire holds about 35,000 distinct CDR3 sequences, with about 7% as singletons. Sample: whole blood. The receptors shown here come from an adult who was a healthcare worker with PCR-confirmed SARS-CoV-2 infection or an uninfected control (not recorded which).

This clonotype was seen at least ten times. The gene calls are TRBV6-5 and TRBJ1-6; no clear D. The CDR3 is 12 amino acids. Germline loops: CDR1 MNHEY, CDR2 SVGAGI. With 10 bases removed from V and 7 bases from J, the gap between germline ends came to 11 bases. The chain's CDR3 is CATFAGNSPLHF. The CDR3 bases are TGTGCCACCTTCGCGGGGAATTCACCCCTCCACTTT.

In this sample, this clonotype turned up many times. The chain combines TRBV20-1 with TRBJ2-3; 12 bases match TRBD2. CDR1 and CDR2 (germline): DFQATT, SNEGSKA (reference sequence). The CDR3 has 15 amino acids. J lost 2 bases, V lost 3 bases, and 3 bases had no gene match. CDR3 in DNA: TGCAGTGCTAGCCGACTAGCGGGGGACACAGATACGCAGTATTTT. This translates into CSASRLAGDTDTQYF.

This clonotype was seen ten or more times. V and J are TRBV6-6 and TRBJ2-7, with 7 nucleotides matching TRBD1. The germline gives CDR1 MNHNY, CDR2 SVGAGI (reference sequence). The J segment lost 5 bases and the V segment lost 6 bases, leaving 7 bases of the junction unmatched. This CDR3 region has 13 residues. In nucleotides, the CDR3 is TGTGCCAGCAGAAAACAGGGGAGCCACGAGCAGTACTTC. Protein sequence: CASRKQGSHEQYF.

The chain couples TRBV10-1 to TRBJ1-1; 7 bases agree with TRBD1. The trim removed 6 bases at V and 0 bases at J, leaving 1 base unmatched. The CDR3 is made up of 13 amino acids. Germline assignment: CDR1 WNHNN and CDR2 SYGVQD (reference sequence). The CDR3 region is CASRGQMNTEAFF. The CDR3, as DNA: TGCGCCAGCAGGGGACAGATGAACACTGAAGCTTTCTTT.

At least ten counts were recorded for this clonotype. J is TRBJ2-2 and V is TRBV10-1; 7 bases line up with TRBD1. Germline CDR1 is WNHNN and CDR2 is SYGVQD (reference sequence). V shed 6 bases and J 7 bases; nucleotides not matched to a gene: 8. CDR3 length: 14 residues. The CDR3 sequence is CASRPTGFGGELFF. In nucleotides, the CDR3 is TGCGCCAGCAGACCGACAGGGTTTGGCGGGGAGCTGTTTTTT.

Many counts were recorded for this clonotype. The chain carries TRBV7-2 and TRBJ1-2; perhaps TRBD1 as D (5 bases). V shed 6 bases and J shed 7 bases, with 18 bases lying between them. Germline values: CDR1 SGHTA, CDR2 FQGNSA. The CDR3 sequence is 14 residues long. CDR3 loop: CASSPTHTGPGYTF. CDR3 sequence (DNA): TGTGCCAGCAGTCCCACCCATACAGGTCCTGGCTACACCTTC.

Of note for this clonotype: A much larger clone lies one base from this, so it may be a read error. Given the absence of the conserved phenylalanine or tryptophan at the CDR3 end, a read error is likely. The CDR3 protein is CASRQGRNTEAFL. The CDR3 DNA follows: TGTGCCAGCAGACAGGGGAGGAACACTGAAGCTTTCCTT. The gene calls are TRBV3-1 and TRBJ1-1, with TRBD1 matching over 7 bases. Per germline, CDR1 LGHDT and CDR2 YNNKEL (reference sequence). The CDR3 totals 13 residues. V gave up 6 bases and J gave up 1 base; unmatched junction bases: 2.

This clonotype was counted at least ten times. V usage is TRBV7-8 and J usage is TRBJ1-1, with TRBD1 as a possible D gene (5 bases). Germline-derived CDR1 and CDR2 are SGHVS and FQNEAQ. The CDR3 is made up of 17 amino acids. V lost 7 bases, J lost 5 bases, and 26 bases lay in between. In nucleotides, the CDR3 is TGTGCCAGCACCCTTTCTAGGACTACCATGAAGGGGACTGAAGCTTTCTTT. It translates to CASTLSRTTMKGTEAFF.